This T cell receptor (beta chain) is from a study of CD8 T cells in Susac syndrome. The CDR3 consists of 12 residues. Germline V gene data show CDR1 as MNHEY and CDR2 as SVGAGI. Trimming removed 5 bases from V and 6 bases from J, with 10 bases in between. The authors reverse transcribed roughly 0.5 to 1 ug RNA with random hexamers. An immunoSEQ multiplex PCR amplified TCR beta CDR3 over 54 Vbeta and 13 Jbeta. TCRdb reanalysed the immunoSEQ multiplex PCR reads using MiXCR and keeps one entry per CDR3 protein. The top ten clones hold roughly 0.21% of a sample with 250,000 to 300,000 distinct CDR3 sequences, almost 85% of them seen once.

This chain links TRBV6-5 with TRBJ1-1, with D uncertain. This clonotype was sampled from a human donor with multiple sclerosis. The material sequenced was CD8+ T cells from PBMCs. CDR3 region: CASSPWGSEAFF. The DNA for the CDR3 is TGTGCCAGCAGTCCTTGGGGTTCTGAAGCTTTCTTT.